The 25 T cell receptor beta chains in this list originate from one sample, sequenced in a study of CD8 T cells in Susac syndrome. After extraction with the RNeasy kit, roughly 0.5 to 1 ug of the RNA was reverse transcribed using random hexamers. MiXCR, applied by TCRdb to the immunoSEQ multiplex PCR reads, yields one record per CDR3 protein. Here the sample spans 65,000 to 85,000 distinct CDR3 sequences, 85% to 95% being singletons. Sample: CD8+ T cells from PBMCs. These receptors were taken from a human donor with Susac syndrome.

In nucleotides, the CDR3 is TGTGCCAGCAGCCCGGGGGCGTCGAACACCGGGGAGCTGTTTTTT. Amino acids: CASSPGASNTGELFF. J is TRBJ2-2 and V is TRBV7-9, with D tentatively TRBD1 or TRBD2 (6 bases each). V shed 5 bases and J shed 0 bases, with 10 bases lying between them. This CDR3 is 15 amino acids long. From germline, CDR1 is SEHNR and CDR2 FQNEAQ (reference sequence).

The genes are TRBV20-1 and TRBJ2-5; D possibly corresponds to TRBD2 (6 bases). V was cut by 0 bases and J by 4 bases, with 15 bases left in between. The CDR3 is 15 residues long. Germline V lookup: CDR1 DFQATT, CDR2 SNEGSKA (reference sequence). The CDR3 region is CSARDPGAWGETQYF. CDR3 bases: TGCAGTGCTAGAGATCCGGGAGCATGGGGAGAGACCCAGTACTTC.

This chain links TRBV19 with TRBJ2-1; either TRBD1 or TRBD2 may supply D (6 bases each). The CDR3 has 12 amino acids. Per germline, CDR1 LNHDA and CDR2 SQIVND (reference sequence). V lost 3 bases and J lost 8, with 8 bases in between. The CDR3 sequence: CASSIGGDEQFF. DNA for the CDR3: TGTGCCAGTAGTATCGGGGGCGATGAGCAGTTCTTC.

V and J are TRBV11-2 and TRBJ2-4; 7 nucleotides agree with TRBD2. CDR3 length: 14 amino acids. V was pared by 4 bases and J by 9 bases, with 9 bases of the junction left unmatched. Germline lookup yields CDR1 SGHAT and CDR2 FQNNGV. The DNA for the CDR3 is TGTGCCAGCAGCTCCGAGCGGGATGTCCCCATTCAGTACTTC. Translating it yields CASSSERDVPIQYF.

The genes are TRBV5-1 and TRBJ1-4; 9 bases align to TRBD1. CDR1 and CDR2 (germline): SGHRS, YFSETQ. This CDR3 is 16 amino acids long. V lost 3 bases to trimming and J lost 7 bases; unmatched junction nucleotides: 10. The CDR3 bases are TGCGCCAGCAGCTCCGGGACAGGGATTTGGAGTGAAAAACTGTTTTTT. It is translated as CASSSGTGIWSEKLFF.

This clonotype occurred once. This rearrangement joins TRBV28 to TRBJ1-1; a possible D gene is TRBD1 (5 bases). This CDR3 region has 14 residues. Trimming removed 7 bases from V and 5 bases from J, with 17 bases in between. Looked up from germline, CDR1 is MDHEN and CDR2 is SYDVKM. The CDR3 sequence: CASIPGLATTEAFF. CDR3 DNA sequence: TGTGCCAGCATCCCAGGGCTCGCAACGACTGAAGCTTTCTTT.

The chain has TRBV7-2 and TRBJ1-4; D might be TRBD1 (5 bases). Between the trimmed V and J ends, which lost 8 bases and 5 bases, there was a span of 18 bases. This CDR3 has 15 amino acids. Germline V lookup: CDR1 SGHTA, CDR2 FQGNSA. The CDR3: CASSITGNQNEKLFF. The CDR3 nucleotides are TGTGCCAGCTCAATCACAGGCAACCAAAATGAAAAACTGTTTTTT.

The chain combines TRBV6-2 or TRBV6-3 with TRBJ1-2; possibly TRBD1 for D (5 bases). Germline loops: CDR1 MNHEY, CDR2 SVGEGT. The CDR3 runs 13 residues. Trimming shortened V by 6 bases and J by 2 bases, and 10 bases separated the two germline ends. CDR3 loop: CASRGLPNYGYTF. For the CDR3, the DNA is TGTGCCAGCAGGGGACTCCCCAACTATGGCTACACCTTC.

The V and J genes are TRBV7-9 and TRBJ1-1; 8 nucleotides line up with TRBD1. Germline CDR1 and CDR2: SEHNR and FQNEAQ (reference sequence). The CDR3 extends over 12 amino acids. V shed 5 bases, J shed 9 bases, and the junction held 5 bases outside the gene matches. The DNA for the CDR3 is TGTGCCAGCAGCGGACAGGGTAGTAAAGCTTTCTTT. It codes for CASSGQGSKAFF.

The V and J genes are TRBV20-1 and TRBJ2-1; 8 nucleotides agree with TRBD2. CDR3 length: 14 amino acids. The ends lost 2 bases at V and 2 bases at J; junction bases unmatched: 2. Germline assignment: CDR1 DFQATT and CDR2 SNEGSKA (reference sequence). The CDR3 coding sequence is TGCAGTGCTAGACCGGGAGGGCCCTACAATGAGCAGTTCTTC. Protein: CSARPGGPYNEQFF.

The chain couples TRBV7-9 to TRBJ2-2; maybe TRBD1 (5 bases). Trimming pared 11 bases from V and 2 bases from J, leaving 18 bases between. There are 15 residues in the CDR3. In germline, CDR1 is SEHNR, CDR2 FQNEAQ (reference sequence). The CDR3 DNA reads TGTGCCTTACTCAAAAGGGGTACAAACACCGGGGAGCTGTTTTTT. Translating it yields CALLKRGTNTGELFF.

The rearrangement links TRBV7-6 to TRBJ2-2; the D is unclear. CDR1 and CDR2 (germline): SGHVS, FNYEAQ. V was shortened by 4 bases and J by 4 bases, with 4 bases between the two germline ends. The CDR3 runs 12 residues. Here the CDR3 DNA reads TGTGCCAGCAGCTCTCCCACCGGGGAGCTGTTTTTT. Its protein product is CASSSPTGELFF. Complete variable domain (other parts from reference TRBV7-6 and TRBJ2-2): GAGVSQSPRYKVTKRGQDVALRCDPISGHVSLYWYRQALGQGPEFLTYFNYEAQQDKSGLPNDRFSAERPEGSISTLTIQRTEQRDSAMYRCASSSPTGELFFGEGSRLTVL.

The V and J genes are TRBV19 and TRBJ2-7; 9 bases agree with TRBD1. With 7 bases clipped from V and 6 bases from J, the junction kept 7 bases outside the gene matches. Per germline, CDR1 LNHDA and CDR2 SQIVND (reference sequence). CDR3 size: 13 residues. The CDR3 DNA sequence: TGTGCCAGTACTCCCTCGGACAGGGGCGAGCAGTACTTC. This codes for CASTPSDRGEQYF.

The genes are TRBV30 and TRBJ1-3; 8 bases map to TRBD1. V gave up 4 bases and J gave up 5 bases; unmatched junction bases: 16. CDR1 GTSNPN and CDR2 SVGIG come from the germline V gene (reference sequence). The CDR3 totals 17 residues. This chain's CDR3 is CAWKDTKDRESRNTIYF. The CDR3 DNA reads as TGTGCCTGGAAGGACACCAAGGACAGGGAAAGCAGAAACACCATATATTTT.

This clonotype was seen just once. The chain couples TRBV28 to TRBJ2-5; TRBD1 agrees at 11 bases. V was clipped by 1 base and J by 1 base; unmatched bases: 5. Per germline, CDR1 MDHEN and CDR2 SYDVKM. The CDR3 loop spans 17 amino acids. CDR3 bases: TGTGCCAGCAGTTTATTCGCTGGGACAGGGGGCCAAGAGACCCAGTACTTC. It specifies CASSLFAGTGGQETQYF.

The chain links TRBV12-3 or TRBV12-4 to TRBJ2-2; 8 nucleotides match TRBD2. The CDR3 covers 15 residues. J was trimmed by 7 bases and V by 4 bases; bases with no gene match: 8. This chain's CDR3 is CASSWASGRDGELFF. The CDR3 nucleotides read TGTGCCAGCAGTTGGGCTAGCGGGCGTGACGGGGAGCTGTTTTTT.

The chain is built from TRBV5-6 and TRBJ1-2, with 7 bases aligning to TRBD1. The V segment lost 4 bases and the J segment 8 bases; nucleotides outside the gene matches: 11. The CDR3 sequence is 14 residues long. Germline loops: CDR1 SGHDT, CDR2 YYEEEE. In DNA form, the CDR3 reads TGTGCCAGCAGCAACAGACAGGGAGTGTTAGGCTACACCTTC. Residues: CASSNRQGVLGYTF.

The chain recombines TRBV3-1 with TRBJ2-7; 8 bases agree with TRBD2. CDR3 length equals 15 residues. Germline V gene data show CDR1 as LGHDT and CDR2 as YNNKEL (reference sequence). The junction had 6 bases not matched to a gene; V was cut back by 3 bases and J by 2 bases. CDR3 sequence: CASSHGSGETYEQYF. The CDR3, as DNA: TGTGCCAGCAGCCACGGTAGCGGGGAAACCTACGAGCAGTACTTC.

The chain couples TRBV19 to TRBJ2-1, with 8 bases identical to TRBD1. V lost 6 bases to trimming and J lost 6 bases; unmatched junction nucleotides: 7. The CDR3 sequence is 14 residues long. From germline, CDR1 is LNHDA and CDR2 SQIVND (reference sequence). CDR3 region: CASSWTGLPNEQFF. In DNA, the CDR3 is TGTGCCAGTAGCTGGACAGGGCTTCCCAATGAGCAGTTCTTC.

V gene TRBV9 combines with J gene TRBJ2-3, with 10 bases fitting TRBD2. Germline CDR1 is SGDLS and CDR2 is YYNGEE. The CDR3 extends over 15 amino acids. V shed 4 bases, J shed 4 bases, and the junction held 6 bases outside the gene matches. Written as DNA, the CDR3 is TGTGCCAGCAGCCCCAGCGGGGGGGTCGCAGATACGCAGTATTTT. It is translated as CASSPSGGVADTQYF. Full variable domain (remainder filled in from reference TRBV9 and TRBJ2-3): DSGVTQTPKHLITATGQRVTLRCSPRSGDLSVYWYQQSLDQGLQFLIQYYNGEERAKGNILERFSAQQFPDLHSELNLSSLELGDSALYFCASSPSGGVADTQYFGPGTRLTVL.

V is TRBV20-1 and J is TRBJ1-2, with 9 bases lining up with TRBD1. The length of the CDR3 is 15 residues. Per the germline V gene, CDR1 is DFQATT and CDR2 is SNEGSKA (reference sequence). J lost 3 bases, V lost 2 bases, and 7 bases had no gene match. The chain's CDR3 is CSARWGTGRDYGYTF. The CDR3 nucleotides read TGCAGTGCTAGATGGGGGACAGGGAGGGACTATGGCTACACCTTC.

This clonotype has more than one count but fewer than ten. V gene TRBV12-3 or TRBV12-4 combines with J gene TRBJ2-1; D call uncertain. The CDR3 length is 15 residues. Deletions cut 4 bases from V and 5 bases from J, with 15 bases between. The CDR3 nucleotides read TGTGCCAGCAGTTCCCCAAGGTCAAGGGACAATGAGCAGTTCTTC. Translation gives CASSSPRSRDNEQFF.

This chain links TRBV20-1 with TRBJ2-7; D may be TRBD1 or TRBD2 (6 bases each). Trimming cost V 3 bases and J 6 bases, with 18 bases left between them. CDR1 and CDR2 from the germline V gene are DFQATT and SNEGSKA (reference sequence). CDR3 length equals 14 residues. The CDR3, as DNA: TGCAGTGCTAGGGCCACAGGGTCCGGGAGCGAGCAGTACTTC. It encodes CSARATGSGSEQYF.

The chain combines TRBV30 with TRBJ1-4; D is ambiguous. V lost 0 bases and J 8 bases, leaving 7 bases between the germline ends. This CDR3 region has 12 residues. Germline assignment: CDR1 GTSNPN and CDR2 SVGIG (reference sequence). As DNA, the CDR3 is TGTGCCTGGAGTGTAAGTCGGGAAAAACTGTTTTTT. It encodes CAWSVSREKLFF.

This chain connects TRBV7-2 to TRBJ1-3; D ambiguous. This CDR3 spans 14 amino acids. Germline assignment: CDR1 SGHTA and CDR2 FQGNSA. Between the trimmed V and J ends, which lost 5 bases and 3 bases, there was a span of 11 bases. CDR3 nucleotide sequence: TGTGCCAGCAGCCGAACGGTAGTTGGAAACACCATATATTTT. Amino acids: CASSRTVVGNTIYF. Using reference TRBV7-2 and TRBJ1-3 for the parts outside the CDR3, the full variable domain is GAGVSQSPSNKVTEKGKDVELRCDPISGHTALYWYRQSLGQGLEFLIYFQGNSAPDKSGLPSDRFSAERTGGSVSTLTIQRTQQEDSAVYLCASSRTVVGNTIYFGEGSWLTVV.